The TCR beta chain described here comes from a study of shared clonotypes between healthy human individuals. A CD45RA+ naive subset and a CD45RA-negative memory subset were split from CD4+ cells. The ends were cut back, 11 bases at V and 0 bases at J, with 11 bases in the middle. The germline V gene has CDR1 ENHRY and CDR2 SYGVKD. The CDR3 is 13 residues long. Execution of the assay was at deep level. Methods used by the authors: Sequence data from immunoSEQ were junction-only and lacked quality scores; consequently, filtering differed. Some clones are missing from TCRdb's copy, which holds only in-frame ones; the method was immunoSEQ multiplex PCR. Clonal size and the V and J genes are those of that table, whereas D and trimming came from the DNA. In the table there are 950,000 to 1,300,000 clones, around four fifths of which are singletons.

The TCR comes from a man younger than 35 in good health. Sequencing was carried out using memory CD4+ T cells sorted from blood. Indicated subset: CD45RA-negative fraction. The chain combines TRBV10-3 with TRBJ1-5; D ambiguous. CDR3 in amino acids: CASTPDSNQPQHF. In nucleotides, the CDR3 is TGTGCCTCAACGCCGGATAGCAATCAGCCCCAGCATTTT.